The 10 T cell receptor beta chains below come from one sample, sequenced in a study of beta chain features in type 1 diabetes. The isolated RNA, all of it, was reverse transcribed, so expressed TCRB transcripts were what got sequenced. Here immunoSEQ multiplex PCR was the method, and the copy in TCRdb shows in-frame clones only, minus some. The profile shows 130,000 to 150,000 clones, 48% of them singletons. The sample consisted of Tregs from blood. These receptor sequences come from a man between 18 and 29 years old in good health.

This clone has just a few counts. V and J are TRBV6-1 and TRBJ1-1; D unclear. The CDR3 is 13 amino acids. Germline V gives CDR1 MNHNS, CDR2 SASEGT. V lost 2 bases to trimming and J lost 0 bases, with 4 bases between them. CDR3 in DNA: TGTGCCAGCAGTGAACAGGTGAACACTGAAGCTTTCTTT. Protein product: CASSEQVNTEAFF.

In its sample, this clone was seen a few times. The rearrangement joins TRBV29-1 to TRBJ2-7, with 10 bases matching TRBD1. The length of the CDR3 is 14 residues. The ends lost 6 bases at V and 1 base at J; junction bases unmatched: 6. The germline gives CDR1 SQVTM, CDR2 ANQGSEA. Written as DNA, the CDR3 is TGCAGCGTCGAGGACAGGGGGGGATCCTACGAGCAGTACTTC. Encoded protein: CSVEDRGGSYEQYF.

This chain joins TRBV7-2 and TRBJ1-2; TRBD1 agrees at 10 bases. CDR1 is SGHTA, CDR2 FQGNSA, per germline. This CDR3 is 15 amino acids long. The V and J ends lost 5 bases and 6 bases, in that order; junction bases with no gene match: 9. The CDR3 nucleotides read TGTGCCAGCAGCCCTCGGACAGGGGGGGATAATGGCTACACCTTC. Translating gives CASSPRTGGDNGYTF.

CDR3 in DNA: TGTGCCAGCAGCTTGGCCCCCGGGGTGGAAGTAGATCAGCCCCAGCATTTT. It is translated as CASSLAPGVEVDQPQHF. The chain carries TRBV5-5 and TRBJ1-5; D remains unclear. CDR3 length equals 17 residues. Looked up from germline, CDR1 is SGHKS and CDR2 is YYEKEE (reference sequence). Trimming took off 0 bases at V and 5 bases at J, with 18 bases between the two ends.

V is TRBV19 and J is TRBJ2-5; 8 bases are a match to TRBD1. In germline, CDR1 is LNHDA, CDR2 SQIVND (reference sequence). This CDR3 has 13 residues. V trimming: 6 bases; J trimming: 2 bases; junction bases outside the gene matches: 2. CDR3 residues: CASRRQGQETQYF. As DNA, the CDR3 is TGTGCCAGTAGGAGACAGGGGCAAGAGACCCAGTACTTC.

The rearrangement links TRBV5-1 to TRBJ1-4; D is undetermined. Looked up from germline, CDR1 is SGHRS and CDR2 is YFSETQ. The CDR3 sequence is 13 residues long. V shed 3 bases and J shed 8 bases, with 11 bases lying between them. CDR3 sequence: CASSSHGREKLFF. The CDR3 region has the DNA TGCGCCAGCAGCTCCCACGGGAGAGAAAAACTGTTTTTT.

In this sample, this clone turned up a few times. V gene TRBV6-1 combines with J gene TRBJ2-2, with 9 bases aligning to TRBD1. The length of the CDR3 is 14 residues. In germline, CDR1 is MNHNS, CDR2 SASEGT. Trimming at V came to 10 bases and at J to 8 bases, leaving 11 bases not matched to a gene. The CDR3 loop reads CATRTGESFGELFF. For the CDR3, the DNA is TGTGCCACCAGGACAGGGGAGAGTTTTGGGGAGCTGTTTTTT.

The chain is built from TRBV7-6 and TRBJ2-7; 12 bases match TRBD2. From germline, CDR1 is SGHVS and CDR2 FNYEAQ. This CDR3 has 17 residues. With V trimmed by 0 bases and J by 1 base, 4 bases remained unmatched. The CDR3 nucleotides read TGTGCCAGCAGCTTAGCCAGGACTAGCGGGGATTCCTACGAGCAGTACTTC. Its translation is CASSLARTSGDSYEQYF. The full variable domain, its missing parts supplied by reference TRBV7-6 and TRBJ2-7, is GAGVSQSPRYKVTKRGQDVALRCDPISGHVSLYWYRQALGQGPEFLTYFNYEAQQDKSGLPNDRFSAERPEGSISTLTIQRTEQRDSAMYRCASSLARTSGDSYEQYFGPGTRLTVT.

The V and J genes are TRBV5-1 and TRBJ2-7; 8 nucleotides align to TRBD1. V gave up 2 bases and J gave up 5 bases; unmatched junction bases: 3. Germline V gene lookup returns CDR1 SGHRS and CDR2 YFSETQ. This CDR3 contains 13 residues. The CDR3 sequence is CASSFQGANEQYF. The CDR3 DNA reads as TGCGCCAGCAGCTTTCAGGGGGCTAACGAGCAGTACTTC.

This sequence joins TRBV7-3 and TRBJ2-5, with D tentatively TRBD2 (5 bases). Trimming stripped 4 bases from V and 11 bases from J, with 17 bases between. From germline, CDR1 is SGHTA and CDR2 FQGTGA. The CDR3 consists of 13 residues. CDR3 sequence reads: CASSSRREGTQYF. CDR3 DNA: TGTGCCAGCAGCTCTCGACGAGAGGGTACTCAGTACTTC.